The clone carrying this T cell receptor (beta chain) was picked up many times. Antigen unknown. This sample is part of a study of cytomegalovirus exposure and HLA in healthy donors. Overall study findings and caveats: Apart from CMV serostatus, no immune exposure information was available. The study carried out a later analysis of TCR beta sequences. It associated approximately 15,000 of them with specific HLA alleles at a false discovery rate of 0.05. The classifier was said to identify cytomegalovirus status with high specificity and sensitivity.

PCR used 60 Vbeta primers and 13 Jbeta primers. Sequencing used immunoSEQ multiplex PCR; TCRdb keeps in-frame clones, though not all of them. The sample holds some 150,000 clones, approximately 10% seen once. This CDR3 has 14 residues. The germline gives CDR1 MNHNY, CDR2 SVGAGI (reference sequence). The ends lost 6 bases at V and 5 bases at J; junction bases unmatched: 6. Healthy individuals who donated bone marrow served as the donors. Input material: PBMCs. The chain carries TRBV6-6 and TRBJ1-1, with TRBD1 identical over 10 bases. The receptor was isolated from a woman aged 40 to 50 in good health and CMV-seropositive. DNA for the CDR3: TGTGCCAGCAGATCACCGGGACAGGGGACTGAAGCTTTCTTT. This encodes CASRSPGQGTEAFF.